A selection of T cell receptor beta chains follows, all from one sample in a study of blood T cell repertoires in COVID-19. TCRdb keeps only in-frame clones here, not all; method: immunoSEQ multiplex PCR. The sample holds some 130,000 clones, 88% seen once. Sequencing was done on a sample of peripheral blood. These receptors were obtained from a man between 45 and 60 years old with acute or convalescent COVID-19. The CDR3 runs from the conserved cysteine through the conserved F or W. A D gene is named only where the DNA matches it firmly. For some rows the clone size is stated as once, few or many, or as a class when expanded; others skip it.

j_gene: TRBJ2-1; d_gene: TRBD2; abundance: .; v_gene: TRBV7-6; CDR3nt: TGTGCCAGCAGCCTCCGGGAGCCCGGGGGGGCGTCCTACAATGAGCAGTTCTTC; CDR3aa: CASSLREPGGASYNEQFF
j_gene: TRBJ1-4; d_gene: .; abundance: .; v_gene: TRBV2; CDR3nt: TGTGCCAGCCATACCTCCTTGACAGCGACTAATGAAAAACTGTTTTTT; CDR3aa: CASHTSLTATNEKLFF
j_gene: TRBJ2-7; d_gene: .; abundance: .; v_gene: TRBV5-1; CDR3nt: TGCGCCAGCAGACCCGGAGGCTCCTACGAGCAGTACTTC; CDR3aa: CASRPGGSYEQYF
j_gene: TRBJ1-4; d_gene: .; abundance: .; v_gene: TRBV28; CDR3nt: TGTGCCAGCAGGCTTCGACAGTTCCCTGAAAAACTGTTTTTT; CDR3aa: CASRLRQFPEKLFF
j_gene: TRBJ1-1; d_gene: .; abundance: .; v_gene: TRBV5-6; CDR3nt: TGTGCCAGCAGCTTGGGACAGGTTATGAACACTGAAGCTTTCTTT; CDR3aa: CASSLGQVMNTEAFF
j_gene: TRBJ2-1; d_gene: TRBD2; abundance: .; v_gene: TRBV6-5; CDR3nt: TGTGCCAGTGGGGGTATGAGCGGGAGGAACAATGAGCAGTTCTTC; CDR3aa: CASGGMSGRNNEQFF
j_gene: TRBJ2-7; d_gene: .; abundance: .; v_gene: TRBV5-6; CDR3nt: TGTGCCAGCAGCCCACAGGGTTACGAGCAGTACTTC; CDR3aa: CASSPQGYEQYF
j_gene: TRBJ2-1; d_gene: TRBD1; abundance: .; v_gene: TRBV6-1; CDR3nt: TGTGCCAGCAGTGAAGGGTTCTATTGGGACAGGGGTATCGATGAGCAGTTCTTC; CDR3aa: CASSEGFYWDRGIDEQFF
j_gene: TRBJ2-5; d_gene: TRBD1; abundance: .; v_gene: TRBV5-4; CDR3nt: TGTGCCAGCAGCTCTCCAACGACAGGGGCCAAAGAGACCCAGTACTTC; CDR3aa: CASSSPTTGAKETQYF
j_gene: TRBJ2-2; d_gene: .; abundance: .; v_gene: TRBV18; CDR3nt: TGTGCCAGCTCACCCTACCTGGGACACAGCGGGGAGCTGTTTTTT; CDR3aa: CASSPYLGHSGELFF
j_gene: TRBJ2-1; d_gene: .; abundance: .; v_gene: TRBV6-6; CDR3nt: TGTGCCAGCAGTTACCTGCCATTGGTTCGGGGCAATGAGCAGTTCTTC; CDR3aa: CASSYLPLVRGNEQFF
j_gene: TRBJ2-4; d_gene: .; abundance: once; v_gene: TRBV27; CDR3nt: TGTGCCAGCAGTTTCAACGGGTTAGCCAAAAACATTCAGTACTTC; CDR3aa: CASSFNGLAKNIQYF
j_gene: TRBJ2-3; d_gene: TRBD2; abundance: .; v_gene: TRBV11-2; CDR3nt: TGTGCCAGCAGGGGTCGGGGACTAGCGGGAGTAACAGATACGCAGTATTTT; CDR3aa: CASRGRGLAGVTDTQYF
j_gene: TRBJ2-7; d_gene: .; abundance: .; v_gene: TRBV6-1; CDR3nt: TGTGCCAGCAGTGAATCTCCTATGCTAACCTACGAGCAGTACTTC; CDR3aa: CASSESPMLTYEQYF
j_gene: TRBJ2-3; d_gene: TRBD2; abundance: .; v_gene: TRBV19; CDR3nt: TGTGCCAGTAGTAGCCTTCAACTAGCGGGAGGCTCAGATACGCAGTATTTT; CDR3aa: CASSSLQLAGGSDTQYF
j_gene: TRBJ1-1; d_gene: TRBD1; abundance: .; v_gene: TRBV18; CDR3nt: TGTGCCAGCTCACCACAACCCTTGGGACAGGGATTTGGGAACACTGAAGCTTTCTTT; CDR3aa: CASSPQPLGQGFGNTEAFF
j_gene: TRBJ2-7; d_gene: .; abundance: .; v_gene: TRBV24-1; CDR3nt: TGTGCCACCAGTGAGGGGAGTAGGCAGTACTTC; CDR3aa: CATSEGSRQYF
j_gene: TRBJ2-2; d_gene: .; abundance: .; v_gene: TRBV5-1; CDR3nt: TGCGCCAGCAGCTTGGTAGGGGGTTACACCGGGGAGCTGTTTTTT; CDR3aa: CASSLVGGYTGELFF
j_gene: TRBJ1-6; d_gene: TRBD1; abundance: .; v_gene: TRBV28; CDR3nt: TGTGCCAGCGGGAAGAGGACAGGGCGTTCACCCCTCCACTTT; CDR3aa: CASGKRTGRSPLHF
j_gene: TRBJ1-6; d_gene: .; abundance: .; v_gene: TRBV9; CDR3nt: TGTGCCAGCAGCCCACTCGGAGGTAGGGGGTTTTCACCCCTCCACTTT; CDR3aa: CASSPLGGRGFSPLHF
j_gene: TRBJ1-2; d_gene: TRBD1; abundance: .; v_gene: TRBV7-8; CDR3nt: TGTGCCAGCAGCCGAGGACAGGGTTACTATGGCTACACCTTC; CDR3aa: CASSRGQGYYGYTF
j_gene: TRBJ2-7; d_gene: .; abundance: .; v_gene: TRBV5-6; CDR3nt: TGTGCCAGCAGCCCCTACGACAGGTACGAGCAGTACTTC; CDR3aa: CASSPYDRYEQYF
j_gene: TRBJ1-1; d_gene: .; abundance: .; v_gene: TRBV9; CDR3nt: TGTGCCAGCAGCTGGAGCAGGGAAGACACTGAAGCTTTCTTT; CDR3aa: CASSWSREDTEAFF
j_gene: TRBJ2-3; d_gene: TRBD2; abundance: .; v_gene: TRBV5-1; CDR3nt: TGCGCCAGCAGCCCTAACAGCGGGAGAACAACAGATACGCAGTATTTT; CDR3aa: CASSPNSGRTTDTQYF
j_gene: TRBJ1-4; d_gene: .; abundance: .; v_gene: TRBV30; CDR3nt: TGTGCCTGGAGTCTGGGGGGAGGAAAACTGTTTTTT; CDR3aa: CAWSLGGGKLFF
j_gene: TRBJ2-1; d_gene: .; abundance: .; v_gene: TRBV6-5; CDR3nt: TGTGCCAGCAGAACCGGTGACAATGAGCAGTTCTTC; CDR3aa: CASRTGDNEQFF
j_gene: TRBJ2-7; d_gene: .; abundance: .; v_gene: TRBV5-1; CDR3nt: TGCGCCAGCAGCTTCGGAGAAATGGGCTACGAGCAGTACTTC; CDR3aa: CASSFGEMGYEQYF
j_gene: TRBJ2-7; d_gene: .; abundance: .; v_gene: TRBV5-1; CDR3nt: TGCGCCAGCAGCTTAACCAGCGGAGCGTACGAGCAGTACTTC; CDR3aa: CASSLTSGAYEQYF
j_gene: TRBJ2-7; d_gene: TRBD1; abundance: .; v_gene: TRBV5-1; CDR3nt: TGCGCCAGCAGCTTCGGGGACAGGGTGCACGAGCAGTACTTC; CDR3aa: CASSFGDRVHEQYF
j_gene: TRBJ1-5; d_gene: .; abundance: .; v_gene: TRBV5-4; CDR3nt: TGTGCCAGCAGCCGGTGGGGCTCCAATCAGCCCCAGCATTTT; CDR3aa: CASSRWGSNQPQHF
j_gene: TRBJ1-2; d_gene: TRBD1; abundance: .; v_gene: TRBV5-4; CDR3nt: TGTGCCAGCAGCAGCTACCAACAGGGGGCGCAGGGCTACACCTTC; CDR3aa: CASSSYQQGAQGYTF
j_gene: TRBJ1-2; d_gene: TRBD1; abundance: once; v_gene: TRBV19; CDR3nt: TGTGCCAGCCGGGACAGGGCTAACTATGGCTACACCTTC; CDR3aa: CASRDRANYGYTF
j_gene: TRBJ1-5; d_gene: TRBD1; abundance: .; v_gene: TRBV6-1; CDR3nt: TGTGCCAGCAGTGAAAAGAGGCGTTACAGGGGGCTGCAGCCCCAGCATTTT; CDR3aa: CASSEKRRYRGLQPQHF
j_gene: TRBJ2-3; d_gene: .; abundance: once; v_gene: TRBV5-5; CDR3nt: TGTGCCAGCAGCTCCGGACAGATACAAACAGATACGCAGTATTTT; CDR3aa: CASSSGQIQTDTQYF
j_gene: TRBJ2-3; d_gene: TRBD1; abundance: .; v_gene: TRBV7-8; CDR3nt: TGTGCCAGCAGCTTAGGCGGGACAGGGGCAGATACGCAGTATTTT; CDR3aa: CASSLGGTGADTQYF
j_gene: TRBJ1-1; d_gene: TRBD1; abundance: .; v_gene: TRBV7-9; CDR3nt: TGTGCCAGCAGCAAAGGACAGGGGGCTTTGGACACTGAAGCTTTCTTT; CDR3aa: CASSKGQGALDTEAFF
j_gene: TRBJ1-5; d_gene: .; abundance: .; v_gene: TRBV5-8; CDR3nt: TGTGCCAGCAGCTCTTCGGGAGGACTATACAATCAGCCCCAGCATTTT; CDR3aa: CASSSSGGLYNQPQHF
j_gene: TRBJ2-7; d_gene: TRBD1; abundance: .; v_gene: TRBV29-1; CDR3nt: TGCAGCGCCCAACGCGGCCGGGACAGGGTTTACGAGCAGTACTTC; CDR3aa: CSAQRGRDRVYEQYF
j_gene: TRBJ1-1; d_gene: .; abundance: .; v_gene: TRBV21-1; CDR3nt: TGTGCCAGCAGCACCCCACAGGGGTTGAACACTGAAGCTTTCTTT; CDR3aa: CASSTPQGLNTEAFF
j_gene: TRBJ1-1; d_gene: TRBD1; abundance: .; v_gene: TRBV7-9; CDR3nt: TGTGCCAGCAGCTTACTGGGACAGCACACTGAAGCTTTCTTT; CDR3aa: CASSLLGQHTEAFF
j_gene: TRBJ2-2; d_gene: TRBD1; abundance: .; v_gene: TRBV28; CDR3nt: TGTGCCAGCACCTTAGCCGGGACAGGGTCGGCCGGGGAGCTGTTTTTT; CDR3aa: CASTLAGTGSAGELFF
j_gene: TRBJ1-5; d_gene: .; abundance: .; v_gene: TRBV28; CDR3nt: TGTGCCAGTCTGGACAGCTCTCAGCCCCAGCATTTT; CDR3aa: CASLDSSQPQHF
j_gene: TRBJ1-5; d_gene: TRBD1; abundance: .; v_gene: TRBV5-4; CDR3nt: TGTGCCAGCAGCTTAGACAGGGGGCAGACTCAGCCCCAGCATTTT; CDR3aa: CASSLDRGQTQPQHF
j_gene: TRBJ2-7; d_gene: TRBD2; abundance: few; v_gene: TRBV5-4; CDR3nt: TGTGCCAGCAGCTTGGCCGGGGGGACTTCCTCCTACGAGCAGTACTTC; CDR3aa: CASSLAGGTSSYEQYF
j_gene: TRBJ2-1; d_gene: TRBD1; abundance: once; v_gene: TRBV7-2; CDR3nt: TGTGCCAGCAGCGTACAGGGGAATGAGCAGTTCTTC; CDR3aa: CASSVQGNEQFF
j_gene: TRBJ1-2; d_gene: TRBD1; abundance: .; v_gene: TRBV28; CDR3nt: TGTGCCAGCAGTTCCATACAGGGGATGTATGGCTACACCTTC; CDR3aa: CASSSIQGMYGYTF
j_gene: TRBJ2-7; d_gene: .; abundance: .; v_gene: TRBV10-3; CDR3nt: TGTGCCATCAGTGAGTCTTTGGTAGACTACGAGCAGTACTTC; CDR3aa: CAISESLVDYEQYF
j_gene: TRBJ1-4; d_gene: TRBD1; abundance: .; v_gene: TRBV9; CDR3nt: TGTGCCAGCAGCTCGAACCGGGACAGGGTGGATGAAAAACTGTTTTTT; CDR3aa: CASSSNRDRVDEKLFF
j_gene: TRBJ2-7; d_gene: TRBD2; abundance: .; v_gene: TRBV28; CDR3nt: TGTGCCAGCAGTTTCCCTAGCGGGAGTTCGGAGCAGTACTTC; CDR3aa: CASSFPSGSSEQYF
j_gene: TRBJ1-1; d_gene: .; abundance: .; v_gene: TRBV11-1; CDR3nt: TGTGCCTCCCAAGGCGAGAGGATGAACACTGAAGCTTTCTTT; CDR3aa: CASQGERMNTEAFF
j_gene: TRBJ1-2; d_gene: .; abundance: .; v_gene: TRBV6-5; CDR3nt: TGTGCCAGCAGTTCCCGGAGCCGGAGGGGCTACACCTTC; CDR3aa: CASSSRSRRGYTF
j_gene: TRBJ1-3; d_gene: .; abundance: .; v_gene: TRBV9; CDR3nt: TGTGCCAGCACCCCCTCCTTTCCCCCTGGAAACACCATATATTTT; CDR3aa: CASTPSFPPGNTIYF
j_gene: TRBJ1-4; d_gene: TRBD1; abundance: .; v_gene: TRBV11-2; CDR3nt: TGTGCCAGCAGCTTAGCAGGGGGAACTAATGAAAAACTGTTTTTT; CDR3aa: CASSLAGGTNEKLFF
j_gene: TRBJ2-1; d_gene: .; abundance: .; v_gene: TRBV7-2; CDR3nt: TGTGCCAGCAGCTCCGCAAATGGAGGGCAGTTCTTC; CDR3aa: CASSSANGGQFF